This section outlines one T cell receptor (beta chain) sequence together with its context. Its antigen remains unknown. The record originates from a study of OX40 agonist ivuxolimab in advanced cancers. Overall study: The study enrolled dose-escalation patients with hepatocellular carcinoma, melanoma, renal cell or head and neck cancer. Study-wide findings and caveats: Within 6 weeks, CD4+ and CD8+ blood T cells expanded clonally at 0.1 to 3.0 mg/kg. What antigens the expanded peripheral T cells recognized was never established.

Profiling relied on immunoSEQ multiplex PCR, and the TCRdb table lists in-frame clones only, not all of them. This sample has some 80,000 clones, with roughly 92% found just once. Germline CDR1 SGHRS, CDR2 YFSETQ. The CDR3 loop spans 14 amino acids. V was cut by 0 bases and J by 5 bases, with 11 bases left in between. The clonotype originates from an adult with an advanced solid tumor such as melanoma, head and neck, liver or kidney cancer. Sequenced material: CD4+ or CD8+ T cells sorted from blood, taken in a trial of the OX40 agonist ivuxolimab. V and J are TRBV5-1 and TRBJ2-5; D may be TRBD1 (5 bases). The CDR3 spells CASSLDLGAETQYF. The CDR3 nucleotides are TGCGCCAGCAGCTTGGACCTAGGGGCGGAGACCCAGTACTTC.